Following are 14 T cell receptor beta chains from one sample sequenced in a study of CD4 T cells in relation to SARS-CoV-2 and coronaviruses. The unexposed donors gave CD4+ T cells in about 2011-2018, prior to COVID-19. After more than eight days of culture, CD4+ T cells were isolated. No antigen has been assigned to these receptors. Method: immunoSEQ multiplex PCR; TCRdb's copy keeps in-frame clones and lacks some. Of around 25,000 clones listed, about 75% are singletons. The sample taken for sequencing was CD4+ T cells from PBMCs, cultured in vitro. The receptors were sampled from a human donor in good health.

V gene TRBV18 combines with J gene TRBJ1-1; no clear D. The CDR3 totals 14 residues. The V gene's germline CDR1 is KGHSH and CDR2 LQKENI. V was trimmed by 1 base and J by 3 bases, leaving 9 bases between them. The CDR3 DNA reads TGTGCCAGCTCACCACTGATGGTGGACACTGAAGCTTTCTTT. As protein: CASSPLMVDTEAFF.

The rearrangement joins TRBV28 to TRBJ2-7; 9 positions match TRBD1. Germline assignment: CDR1 MDHEN and CDR2 SYDVKM. Trimming cost V 5 bases and J 4 bases; bases outside gene matches: 6. This CDR3 has 14 amino acids. This CDR3 reads CASSTSGQGYEQYF. As DNA, the CDR3 is TGTGCCAGCAGTACCTCGGGACAGGGATACGAGCAGTACTTC.

This clone was found a few times. The chain joins TRBV30 to TRBJ1-2, with D perhaps matching TRBD1 (5 bases). Trimming took 2 bases from V and 4 from J, leaving 11 bases between them. CDR3 length: 13 amino acids. Germline-derived CDR1 and CDR2 are GTSNPN and SVGIG (reference sequence). The CDR3 region has the DNA TGTGCCTGGAGTACAGGACCCGTCTATGGCTACACCTTC. Translation: CAWSTGPVYGYTF.

This clone was observed a single time. The chain uses TRBV19 and TRBJ1-2; 10 nucleotides match TRBD1. The CDR3 loop spans 17 amino acids. CDR1 is LNHDA and CDR2 is SQIVND in the germline V gene (reference sequence). V shed 10 bases, J shed 7 bases, and the junction held 21 bases outside the gene matches. CDR3 region: CATESRQGAGRGSGYTF. CDR3 bases: TGTGCCACCGAAAGCCGACAGGGGGCCGGGAGAGGTTCTGGCTACACCTTC.

The chain uses TRBV6-1 and TRBJ2-6; D unresolved. CDR1 MNHNS and CDR2 SASEGT come from the germline V gene. The CDR3 spans 15 residues. The V end lost 2 bases, the J end lost 0 bases, and 5 bases lay between the germline ends. CDR3 in DNA: TGTGCCAGCAGTGAAAGGAGCTCTGGGGCCAACGTCCTGACTTTC. It specifies CASSERSSGANVLTF.

The chain links TRBV24-1 to TRBJ2-1, with D hard to call. The V gene lost 3 bases and the J gene lost 10 bases, with 9 bases spanning the gap. The CDR3 has 12 residues. From germline, CDR1 is KGHDR and CDR2 SFDVKD. The CDR3 reads CATSDTSYEQFF. The CDR3 DNA is TGTGCCACCAGTGATACATCCTACGAGCAGTTCTTC.

The chain links TRBV5-1 to TRBJ2-2; D unresolved. Looked up from germline, CDR1 is SGHRS and CDR2 is YFSETQ. Trimming left V 2 bases short and J 0 bases short, with 8 bases between. The CDR3 extends over 15 amino acids. The CDR3 DNA follows: TGCGCCAGCAGCTTAGATAATTCGAACACCGGGGAGCTGTTTTTT. Protein product: CASSLDNSNTGELFF.

V usage is TRBV3-1 (or the pseudogene TRBV3-2) and J usage is TRBJ2-2; D ambiguous. CDR3 length equals 14 residues. Germline V gene lookup returns CDR1 LGHDT and CDR2 YNNKEL (reference sequence). Trimming removed 2 bases at V and 7 bases at J, with 11 bases between. The CDR3 DNA reads TGTGCCAGCAGCCAAAATGGCCAGAACGGGGAGCTGTTTTTT. Residues: CASSQNGQNGELFF.

This clone was seen only a few times. This chain joins TRBV4-2 and TRBJ2-7; D may be TRBD2 (6 bases). CDR1 is LGHNA and CDR2 is YNFKEQ in the germline V gene. CDR3 size: 15 residues. V was clipped by 0 bases and J by 2 bases, with 11 bases between them. DNA of the CDR3: TGTGCCAGCAGCCAAGATCGGGGGTCAACCTACGAGCAGTACTTC. Amino acids: CASSQDRGSTYEQYF.

V usage is TRBV19 and J usage is TRBJ1-6; 7 bases match TRBD1. In germline, CDR1 is LNHDA, CDR2 SQIVND (reference sequence). There are 14 residues in the CDR3. J gave up 9 bases and V 7 bases, and 9 bases lay outside the gene matches. The CDR3 is CASKLQGELSPLHF. The CDR3, as DNA: TGTGCCAGTAAGCTCCAGGGGGAACTTTCACCCCTCCACTTT. Using reference TRBV19 and TRBJ1-6 for the parts outside the CDR3, the full variable domain is DGGITQSPKYLFRKEGQNVTLSCEQNLNHDAMYWYRQDPGQGLRLIYYSQIVNDFQKGDIAEGYSVSREKKESFPLTVTSAQKNPTAFYLCASKLQGELSPLHFGNGTRLTVT.

The rearrangement links TRBV7-9 to TRBJ2-7; TRBD1 matches 7 bases. The J segment lost 3 bases and the V segment lost 5 bases, leaving 7 bases of the junction unmatched. The CDR3 totals 14 residues. CDR1 is SEHNR, CDR2 FQNEAQ, per germline (reference sequence). DNA for the CDR3: TGTGCCAGCAGCCCCCGGGACAGAGTCTACGAGCAGTACTTC. Protein product: CASSPRDRVYEQYF.

V is TRBV28 and J is TRBJ1-4; a possible D gene is TRBD1 (6 bases). Germline assignment: CDR1 MDHEN and CDR2 SYDVKM. The V and J ends lost 1 base and 8 bases respectively, with 14 bases between them. The CDR3 has 15 residues. CDR3 in amino acids: CASSLSTGGREKLFF. Written as DNA, the CDR3 is TGTGCCAGCAGTTTATCTACGGGGGGGCGGGAAAAACTGTTTTTT.

The rearrangement links TRBV28 to TRBJ1-1; D unresolved. Per germline, CDR1 MDHEN and CDR2 SYDVKM. Deletions cut 2 bases from V and 1 base from J, with 11 bases between. The CDR3 length is 15 residues. CDR3 coding DNA: TGTGCCAGCAGTTTAGTCGGACTCTCGAACACTGAAGCTTTCTTT. Protein sequence: CASSLVGLSNTEAFF.

This clone was found once. The CDR3 coding sequence is TGTGCCAGCAGTTACCGCGGACAGGGGGTATACGAGCAGTACTTC. Translating gives CASSYRGQGVYEQYF. This chain joins TRBV6-5 and TRBJ2-7; 10 bases map to TRBD1. The germline gives CDR1 MNHEY, CDR2 SVGAGI. There are 15 residues in the CDR3. Trimming cost V 2 bases and J 4 bases; bases outside gene matches: 5.